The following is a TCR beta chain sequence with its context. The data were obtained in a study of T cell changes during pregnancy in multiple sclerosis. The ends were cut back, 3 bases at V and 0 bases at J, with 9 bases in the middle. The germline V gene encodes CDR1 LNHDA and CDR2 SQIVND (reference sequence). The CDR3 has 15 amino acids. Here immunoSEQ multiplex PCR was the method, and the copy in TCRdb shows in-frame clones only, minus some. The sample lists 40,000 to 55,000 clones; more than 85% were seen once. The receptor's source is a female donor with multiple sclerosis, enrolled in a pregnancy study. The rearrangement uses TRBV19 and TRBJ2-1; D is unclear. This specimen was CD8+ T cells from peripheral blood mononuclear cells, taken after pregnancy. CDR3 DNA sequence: TGTGCCAGTAGTATGGGCAGCAACTCCTACAATGAGCAGTTCTTC. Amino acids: CASSMGSNSYNEQFF.